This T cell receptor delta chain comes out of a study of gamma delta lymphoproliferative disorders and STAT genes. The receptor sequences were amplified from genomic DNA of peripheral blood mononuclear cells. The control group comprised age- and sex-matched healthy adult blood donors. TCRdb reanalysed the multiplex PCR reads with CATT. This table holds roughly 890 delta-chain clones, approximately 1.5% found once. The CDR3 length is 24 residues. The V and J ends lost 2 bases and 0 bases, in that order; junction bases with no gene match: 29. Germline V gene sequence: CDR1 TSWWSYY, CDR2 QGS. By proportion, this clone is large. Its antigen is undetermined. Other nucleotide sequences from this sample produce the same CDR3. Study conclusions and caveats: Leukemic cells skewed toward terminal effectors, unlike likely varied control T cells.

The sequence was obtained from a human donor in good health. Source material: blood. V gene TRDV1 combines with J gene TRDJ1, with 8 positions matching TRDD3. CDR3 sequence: CALGEGPSTKWGIRGGSYTDKLIF. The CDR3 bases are TGTGCTCTTGGGGAAGGGCCTTCCACCAAATGGGGGATTCGTGGGGGGTCGTACACCGATAAACTCATCTTT.